This is a list of T cell receptor beta chains from one sample in a study of regulatory T cells in long-lasting Graves disease. TCRdb passed the multiplex PCR reads through MiXCR, listing each CDR3 protein once. Here the sample spans more than 450,000 distinct CDR3 sequences, 15% to 20% being singletons. The sample also formed part of further work on T cells in Graves' hyperthyroidism and ophthalmopathy.

This sample comprised peripheral blood mononuclear cells (PBMCs), obtained at new diagnosis, from a patient treated with antithyroid drugs. The receptor set was obtained from a man aged 35-49 years with Graves disease. Both conserved end residues are part of each CDR3. The D gene is left open where the match is weak. Size tells how often a clone was seen (once, few, many) or the class of an expanded clone, and some rows leave it out.

clone size,V gene,J gene,D gene,CDR3 protein,CDR3 DNA
many,TRBV4-2,TRBJ2-7,-,CASSQDVQLGYEQYF,TGTGCCAGCAGCCAAGACGTACAACTGGGCTACGAGCAGTACTTC
many,TRBV3-1,TRBJ1-2,TRBD1,CASSQAPTGVDGYTF,TGTGCCAGCAGCCAAGCTCCGACAGGGGTCGATGGCTACACCTTC
-,TRBV27,TRBJ1-2,TRBD1,CASSRLGQDYGYTF,TGTGCCAGCAGTCGGCTCGGACAGGACTATGGCTACACCTTC
many,TRBV24-1,TRBJ2-1,-,CATSDYASSYNEQFF,TGTGCCACCAGTGATTACGCAAGCTCCTACAATGAGCAGTTCTTC
few,TRBV20-1,TRBJ1-5,TRBD1,CSAHQGVLNQPQHF,TGCAGTGCGCACCAGGGGGTATTAAATCAGCCCCAGCATTTT
many,TRBV18,TRBJ2-1,TRBD2,CASSPLTSGGTYNEQFF,TGTGCCAGCTCACCCTTGACTAGCGGGGGGACCTACAATGAGCAGTTCTTC
many,TRBV7-3,TRBJ2-7,TRBD2,CASSLGTSGEQYF,TGTGCCAGCAGCCTCGGGACTAGCGGCGAGCAGTACTTC
-,TRBV12-3/TRBV12-4,TRBJ2-6,-,CASSFRIAGANVLTF,TGTGCCAGCAGTTTTCGCATTGCTGGGGCCAACGTCCTGACTTTC
many,TRBV27,TRBJ2-1,-,CASSYGQGGNEVF,TGTGCCAGCAGTTATGGACAGGGAGGGAATGAGGTCTTC
few,TRBV19,TRBJ1-2,TRBD1,CASSIPSGTGPPRWGYTF,TGTGCCAGTAGTATACCCTCCGGGACAGGGCCCCCGAGGTGGGGCTACACCTTC
-,TRBV19,TRBJ2-1,TRBD1,CASSSRGTGDEQFF,TGTGCCAGTAGTTCACGCGGGACAGGGGATGAGCAGTTCTTC
-,TRBV12-3/TRBV12-4,TRBJ2-1,-,CVSTARVRGYNEQFF,TGTGTCAGCACCGCCCGGGTTAGGGGCTACAATGAGCAGTTCTTC
many,TRBV28,TRBJ1-1,-,CASISLAVGTEAFF,TGTGCCAGCATTTCTTTGGCGGTGGGCACTGAAGCTTTCTTT
few,TRBV6-1,TRBJ1-4,-,CATNLHGKLFF,TGTGCCACGAACTTGCACGGAAAACTGTTTTTT
many,TRBV5-1,TRBJ2-7,TRBD2,CASSWRGGLAADYEQYF,TGCGCCAGCAGCTGGAGAGGCGGACTAGCGGCGGACTACGAGCAGTACTTC
few,TRBV28,TRBJ1-4,-,CASRAGRDRPTNEKLFF,TGTGCCAGCAGGGCCGGACGGGACCGACCAACTAATGAAAAACTGTTTTTT
many,TRBV2,TRBJ1-2,-,CASSEPRQQHGYTF,TGTGCCAGCAGTGAACCTCGACAGCAGCATGGCTACACCTTC
many,TRBV28,TRBJ2-3,TRBD2,CASSLRSAGGGTPSTDTQYF,TGTGCCAGCAGTTTAAGGTCGGCGGGAGGGGGGACCCCTAGCACAGATACGCAGTATTTT
-,TRBV19,TRBJ2-6,-,CASRKGQAWGGANVLTF,TGTGCCAGTAGGAAGGGGCAGGCCTGGGGAGGGGCCAACGTCCTGACTTTC
few,TRBV4-1,TRBJ2-2,-,CASSQVKLRNTGELFF,TGCGCCAGCAGCCAAGTTAAATTGAGGAACACCGGGGAGCTGTTTTTT
many,TRBV10-3,TRBJ2-7,TRBD2,CAIRLTSGRAWSWEQYF,TGTGCCATCAGGCTGACTAGCGGGAGGGCCTGGTCTTGGGAGCAGTACTTC
-,TRBV12-3/TRBV12-4,TRBJ2-5,TRBD2,CASRPTSGEETQYF,TGTGCCAGCAGACCGACTAGCGGGGAAGAGACCCAGTACTTC
many,TRBV27,TRBJ2-5,-,CASSLSTRVGETQYF,TGTGCCAGCAGTTTATCGACGCGGGTGGGGGAGACCCAGTACTTC
-,TRBV5-8,TRBJ2-1,-,CASSLEGPRRFF,TGTGCCAGCAGCTTGGAGGGCCCTAGGCGGTTCTTC
many,TRBV18,TRBJ2-7,-,CASSRAADEQYF,TGTGCCAGCTCACGGGCAGCTGACGAGCAGTACTTC
many,TRBV29-1,TRBJ2-7,TRBD2,CSSPFAGDYEQYF,TGCAGCTCCCCCTTTGCGGGGGACTACGAGCAGTACTTC
many,TRBV30,TRBJ1-2,-,CAWSGGVTGYTF,TGTGCCTGGAGTGGTGGGGTCACTGGCTACACCTTC
many,TRBV10-2,TRBJ2-1,-,CASSESTGLVWFF,TGCGCCAGCAGTGAGTCGACAGGACTAGTGTGGTTCTTC
once,TRBV7-9,TRBJ2-7,-,CASSQASVSYEQYF,TGTGCCAGCAGCCAGGCTAGCGTCTCCTACGAGCAGTACTTC
once,TRBV14,TRBJ1-2,-,CASSPGHYGYTF,TGTGCCAGCAGCCCAGGCCACTATGGCTACACCTTC
many,TRBV7-2,TRBJ2-1,-,CASSPAILGAVEQFF,TGTGCCAGCAGCCCCGCCATATTGGGGGCTGTCGAGCAGTTCTTC
many,TRBV12-3/TRBV12-4,TRBJ2-3,-,CASSGTPGLALTDTQYF,TGTGCCAGCAGCGGGACTCCAGGCCTTGCACTCACAGATACGCAGTATTTT
-,TRBV6-2/TRBV6-3,TRBJ2-7,TRBD1,CASTTTPGQGVYEQYF,TGTGCCAGCACCACAACGCCGGGACAGGGAGTCTACGAGCAGTACTTC
many,TRBV6-9,TRBJ2-1,TRBD2,CASSYRTSGVYGNEQFF,TGTGCCAGCAGTTACAGGACTAGCGGGGTGTATGGCAATGAGCAGTTCTTC
many,TRBV2,TRBJ1-2,-,CASSETQSYGYTF,TGTGCCAGCAGTGAGACCCAGAGCTATGGCTACACCTTC
many,TRBV5-1,TRBJ2-1,-,CASSRLGGAYNEQFF,TGCGCCAGCAGCCGCCTGGGCGGAGCCTACAATGAGCAGTTCTTC
-,TRBV3-1,TRBJ2-1,TRBD2,CASRPGLAGNEQFF,TGTGCCAGCAGACCCGGACTAGCTGGGAATGAGCAGTTCTTC
many,TRBV12-3/TRBV12-4,TRBJ2-2,-,CASSSPGGVPGELFF,TGTGCCAGCAGTTCGCCTGGAGGGGTCCCCGGGGAGCTGTTTTTT
few,TRBV24-1,TRBJ2-3,TRBD2,CATSDSGLAGREDTQYF,TGTGCCACCAGTGATTCTGGACTAGCGGGAAGGGAAGATACGCAGTATTTT
-,TRBV10-3,TRBJ2-5,TRBD2,CAISHDLAGPVAETQYF,TGTGCCATCAGCCACGACCTAGCGGGGCCCGTGGCAGAGACCCAGTACTTC
-,TRBV19,TRBJ1-2,TRBD1,CASSRDSTTNYGYTF,TGTGCCAGTAGCAGGGACAGTACAACTAACTATGGCTACACCTTC
many,TRBV2,TRBJ2-3,TRBD2,CASRGLASDTQYF,TGTGCCAGCCGAGGACTAGCGTCTGATACGCAGTATTTT
few,TRBV19,TRBJ2-1,TRBD2,CASSITSGRGNEQFF,TGTGCCAGTAGTATAACTAGCGGGAGAGGTAATGAGCAGTTCTTC